The subject of this entry is one T cell receptor (beta chain). This sample is part of a study of T cells after somatic rescue of genetic block. Germline CDR1 reads SGHAT; CDR2 reads FQNNGV. The CDR3 loop spans 16 amino acids. Between the trimmed V and J ends, which lost 4 bases and 0 bases, there was a span of 14 bases. TCRdb's table, derived via immunoSEQ multiplex PCR, lists solely in-frame clones and lacks some. The table has 95,000 to 120,000 clones, approximately 90% seen once. This chain links TRBV11-2 with TRBJ2-3; no definite D call. The clonotype comes from a woman under 30. The sample was peripheral blood mononuclear cells (PBMCs). The CDR3 DNA follows: TGTGCCAGCAGCTCCGGACGACTGACTAGCACAGATACGCAGTATTTT. Amino acids: CASSSGRLTSTDTQYF.